Below, 12 T cell receptor beta chains from the same sample are listed, as sequenced in a study of T cell responses to AZD1222 COVID-19 vaccine. Profiling relied on immunoSEQ multiplex PCR, and the TCRdb table lists in-frame clones only, not all of them. The sample has under 80,000 clones, roughly 78% seen once. Sequenced here: peripheral blood, sampled on day 0 of MenACWY control vaccination. These TCRs come from an adult in good health.

The V and J genes are TRBV4-3 and TRBJ1-1, with 9 bases lining up with TRBD1. The CDR3 loop spans 16 amino acids. Germline CDR1 is LGHNA and CDR2 is YSLEER. Trimming removed 0 bases from V and 11 bases from J; junction bases left unmatched: 13. The CDR3 DNA follows: TGCGCCAGCAGCCAAGATCCCGGGGACAGGGCCCTTGCCGCTTTCTTT. Translated, it gives CASSQDPGDRALAAFF.

This chain links TRBV6-1 with TRBJ1-1; weak D call: TRBD1 (5 bases). V gave up 1 base and J gave up 2 bases, with 8 bases separating them. CDR3 length: 14 residues. The germline CDR1 and CDR2 sequences are MNHNS and SASEGT. CDR3 residues: CASSEGQLNTEAFF. The CDR3, as DNA: TGTGCCAGCAGTGAAGGACAGCTTAACACTGAAGCTTTCTTT.

This clone is medium-sized in the sample. The gene calls are TRBV6-5 and TRBJ1-6, with D perhaps TRBD1 (6 bases). There are 15 residues in the CDR3. V lost 4 bases to trimming and J lost 6 bases, with 13 bases between them. Germline CDR1 is MNHEY and CDR2 is SVGAGI. The CDR3 is CASSLTGTSNSPLHF. The CDR3, as DNA: TGTGCCAGCAGTTTAACCGGGACAAGTAATTCACCCCTCCACTTT.

This clone appeared a single time. The chain couples TRBV29-1 to TRBJ2-5; no clear D gene. The ends were cut back, 4 bases at V and 2 bases at J, with 11 bases in the middle. There are 13 residues in the CDR3. In germline, CDR1 is SQVTM, CDR2 ANQGSEA. CDR3 protein: CSVANLPQETQYF. Here the CDR3 DNA reads TGCAGCGTTGCTAACCTCCCACAAGAGACCCAGTACTTC.

The chain couples TRBV4-1 to TRBJ2-1; no clear D. This CDR3 is 13 amino acids long. V lost 4 bases and J 9 bases, leaving 13 bases between the germline ends. CDR1 MGHRA and CDR2 YSYEKL come from the germline V gene. CDR3 bases: TGCGCCAGCAGCCCGTTCGACTCAGGTGAGCAGTTCTTC. It yields the protein CASSPFDSGEQFF.

The chain is built from TRBV5-8 and TRBJ2-3; TRBD2 matches at 8 bases. The length of the CDR3 is 14 residues. V dropped 0 bases and J dropped 3; count of bases not matched to a gene: 0. Per the germline V gene, CDR1 is SGHTS and CDR2 is YDEGEE. Here the CDR3 DNA reads TGTGCCAGCAGCTTGGGACTAGCGACAGATACGCAGTATTTT. Protein: CASSLGLATDTQYF. Looking up the rest from reference TRBV5-8 and TRBJ2-3 gives the full variable domain: EAGVTQSPTHLIKTRGQQATLRCSPISGHTSVYWYQQALGLGLQFLLWYDEGEERNRGNFPPRFSGRQFPNYSSELNVNALELEDSALYLCASSLGLATDTQYFGPGTRLTVL.

CDR3: CASSVGGANTGELFF. The CDR3 region has the DNA TGTGCCAGCAGCGTTGGGGGCGCGAACACCGGGGAGCTGTTTTTT. V and J are TRBV9 and TRBJ2-2; the D gene is possibly TRBD1 (6 bases). Trimming removed 2 bases from V and 0 bases from J, with 8 bases in between. The CDR3 is 15 amino acids. Germline V gives CDR1 SGDLS, CDR2 YYNGEE.

This clone was recorded once. The chain couples TRBV30 to TRBJ1-2; D ambiguous. The CDR3 contains 11 residues. In germline, CDR1 is GTSNPN, CDR2 SVGIG (reference sequence). V gave up 0 bases and J gave up 11 bases, with 10 bases separating them. The CDR3 region is CAWSVLNEYTF. The CDR3 DNA reads as TGTGCCTGGAGTGTCCTTAACGAGTACACCTTC. Supplemented by reference TRBV30 and TRBJ1-2, the full variable domain reads SQTIHQWPATLVQPVGSPLSLECTVEGTSNPNLYWYRQAAGRGLQLLFYSVGIGQISSEVPQNLSASRPQDRQFILSSKKLLLSDSGFYLCAWSVLNEYTFGSGTRLTVV.

This clone was observed a few times. The rearrangement joins TRBV2 to TRBJ2-5, with D perhaps TRBD2 (6 bases). Germline-derived CDR1 and CDR2 are SNHLY and FYNNEI. The CDR3 covers 15 residues. V was cut by 6 bases and J by 5 bases, with 19 bases left in between. The CDR3 DNA sequence: TGTGCCAGCAGCGGGGACTTATCTAATGCGGAGACCCAGTACTTC. Its translation is CASSGDLSNAETQYF.

This chain joins TRBV23-1 and TRBJ2-7; the D is unclear. TRBV23-1 is an ORF, with its function uncertain. Trimming took 2 bases from V and 5 from J, leaving 10 bases between them. The CDR3 extends over 13 amino acids. DNA of the CDR3: TGCGCCAGCAGTCAAAAAAAGGGTAACGAGCAGTACTTC. As protein: CASSQKKGNEQYF.

The rearrangement links TRBV6-5 to TRBJ2-5; D is unresolved. Germline V gene data show CDR1 as MNHEY and CDR2 as SVGAGI. The CDR3 has 13 residues. The ends were cut back, 7 bases at V and 2 bases at J, with 11 bases in the middle. In DNA form, the CDR3 reads TGTGCCAGCATCAGGCCTCCACAAGAGACCCAGTACTTC. Translated: CASIRPPQETQYF.

The rearrangement joins TRBV2 to TRBJ1-4; 9 nucleotides agree with TRBD1. CDR1 SNHLY and CDR2 FYNNEI come from the germline V gene. The length of the CDR3 is 14 residues. V lost 11 bases, J lost 8 bases, and 12 bases stayed unmatched. The CDR3 DNA reads TGTGCCTCCGTATCCCGGACAGGGGACGAAAAACTGTTTTTT. Translating it yields CASVSRTGDEKLFF.